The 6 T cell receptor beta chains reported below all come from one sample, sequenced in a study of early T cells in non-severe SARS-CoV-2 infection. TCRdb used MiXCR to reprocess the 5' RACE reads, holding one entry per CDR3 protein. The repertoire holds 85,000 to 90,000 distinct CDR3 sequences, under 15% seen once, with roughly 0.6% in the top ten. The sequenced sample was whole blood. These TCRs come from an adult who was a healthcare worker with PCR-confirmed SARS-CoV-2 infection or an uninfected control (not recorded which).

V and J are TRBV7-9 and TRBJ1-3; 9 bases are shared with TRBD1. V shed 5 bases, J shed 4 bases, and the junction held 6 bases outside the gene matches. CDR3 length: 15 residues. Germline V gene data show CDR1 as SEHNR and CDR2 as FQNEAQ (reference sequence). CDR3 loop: CASSKTGGSGNTIYF. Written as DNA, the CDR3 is TGTGCCAGCAGCAAGACAGGGGGATCCGGAAACACCATATATTTT.

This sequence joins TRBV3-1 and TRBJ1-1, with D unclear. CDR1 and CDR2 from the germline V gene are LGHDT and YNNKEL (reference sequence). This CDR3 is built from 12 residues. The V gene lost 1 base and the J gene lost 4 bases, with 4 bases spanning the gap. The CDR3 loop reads CASSQVPTEAFF. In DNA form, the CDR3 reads TGTGCCAGCAGCCAAGTACCCACTGAAGCTTTCTTT.

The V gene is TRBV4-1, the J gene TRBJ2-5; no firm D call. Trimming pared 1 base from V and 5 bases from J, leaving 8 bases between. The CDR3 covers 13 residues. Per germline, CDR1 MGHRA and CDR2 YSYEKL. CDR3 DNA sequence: TGCGCCAGCAGCCAAGTCCACGGGGAGACCCAGTACTTC. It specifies CASSQVHGETQYF.

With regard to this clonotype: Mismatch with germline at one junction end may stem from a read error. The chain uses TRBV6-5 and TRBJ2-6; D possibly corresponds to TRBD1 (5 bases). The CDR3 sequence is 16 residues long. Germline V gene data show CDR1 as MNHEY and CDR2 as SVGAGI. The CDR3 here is CASSDSGLSGANVLTF. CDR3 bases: TGTGCCAGCAGTGACTCAGGGCTCTCTGGGGCCAACGTCCTGACTTTC.

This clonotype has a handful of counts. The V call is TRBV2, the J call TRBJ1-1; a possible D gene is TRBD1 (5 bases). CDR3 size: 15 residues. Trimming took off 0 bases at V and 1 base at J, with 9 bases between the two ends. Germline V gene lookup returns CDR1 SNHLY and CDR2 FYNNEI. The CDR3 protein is CASSEAGVSNTEAFF. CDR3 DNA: TGTGCCAGCAGTGAAGCGGGGGTTTCGAACACTGAAGCTTTCTTT.

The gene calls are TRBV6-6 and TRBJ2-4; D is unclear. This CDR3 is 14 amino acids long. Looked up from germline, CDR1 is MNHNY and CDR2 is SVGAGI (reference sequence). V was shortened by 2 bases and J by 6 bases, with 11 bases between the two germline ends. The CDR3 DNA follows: TGTGCCAGCAGTTACGGAAGGGCGATAAACATTCAGTACTTC. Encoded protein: CASSYGRAINIQYF.